This T cell receptor (beta chain) comes out of a study of blood T cell repertoires in COVID-19. The CDR3 spans 15 residues. From germline, CDR1 is LGHNA and CDR2 YSLEER. V was pared by 4 bases and J by 2 bases, with 14 bases between. This clone appeared once. Repertoires were generated with immunoSEQ multiplex PCR, while TCRdb's copy carries only in-frame clones and drops some. The repertoire holds about 190,000 clones, with 90% as singletons. The TCR comes from a man aged 45 to 65 with acute or convalescent COVID-19. Input material: peripheral blood. The chain couples TRBV4-3 to TRBJ1-2; D uncertain. The CDR3 is CASSRSDAGNYGYTF. The CDR3 DNA follows: TGCGCCAGCAGCCGAAGCGATGCGGGGAACTATGGCTACACCTTC.